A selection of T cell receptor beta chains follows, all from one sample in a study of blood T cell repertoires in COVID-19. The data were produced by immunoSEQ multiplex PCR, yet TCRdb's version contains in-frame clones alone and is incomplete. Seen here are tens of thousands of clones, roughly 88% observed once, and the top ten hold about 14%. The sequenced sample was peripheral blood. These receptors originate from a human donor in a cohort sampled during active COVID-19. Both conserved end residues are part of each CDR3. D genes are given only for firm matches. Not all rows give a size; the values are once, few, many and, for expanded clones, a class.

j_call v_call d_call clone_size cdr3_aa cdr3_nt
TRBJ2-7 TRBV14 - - CASSQDLGREQYF TGTGCCAGCAGCCAAGATCTTGGGAGGGAGCAGTACTTC
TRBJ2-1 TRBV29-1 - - CSVAVNEQFF TGCAGCGTTGCGGTCAATGAGCAGTTCTTC
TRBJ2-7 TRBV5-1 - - CASSLASGNHYEQYF TGCGCCAGCAGCTTGGCCTCGGGTAACCACTACGAGCAGTACTTC
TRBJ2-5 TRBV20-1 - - CSARAGETQYF TGCAGTGCTAGAGCGGGGGAGACCCAGTACTTC
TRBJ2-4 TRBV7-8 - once CASSQLAKNIQYF TGTGCCAGCAGTCAATTAGCCAAAAACATTCAGTACTTC
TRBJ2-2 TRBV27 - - CASSLLTGNGNTGELFF TGTGCCAGCAGTTTATTGACGGGAAATGGGAACACCGGGGAGCTGTTTTTT
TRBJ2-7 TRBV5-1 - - CASSLAYSSYEQYF TGCGCCAGCAGCTTGGCGTATAGCTCCTACGAGCAGTACTTC
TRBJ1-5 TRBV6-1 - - CASSAPAGGHGQPQHF TGTGCCAGCAGTGCACCCGCAGGTGGCCATGGACAGCCCCAGCATTTT
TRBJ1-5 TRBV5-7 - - CASSFRGQPQHF TGTGCCAGCAGCTTCCGGGGTCAGCCCCAGCATTTT
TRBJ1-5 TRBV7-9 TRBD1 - CASSLVIGTGEQPQHF TGTGCCAGCAGCTTAGTAATAGGGACAGGGGAACAGCCCCAGCATTTT
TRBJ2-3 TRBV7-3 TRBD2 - CASSPRAGGRPPSTDTQYF TGTGCCAGCAGCCCCCGGGCGGGAGGGCGTCCCCCTAGCACAGATACGCAGTATTTT
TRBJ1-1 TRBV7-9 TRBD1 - CASSLPVTGGRTEAFF TGTGCCAGCAGCTTACCCGTTACAGGGGGAAGGACTGAAGCTTTCTTT
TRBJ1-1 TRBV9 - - CASSVTVMNTEAFF TGTGCCAGCAGCGTGACAGTCATGAACACTGAAGCTTTCTTT
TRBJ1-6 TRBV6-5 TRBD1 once CASSYQGGNSPLHF TGTGCCAGCAGTTACCAGGGGGGAAATTCACCCCTCCACTTT
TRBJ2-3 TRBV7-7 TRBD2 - CASSLVPSGQDTQYF TGTGCCAGCAGCTTAGTCCCTAGCGGCCAAGATACGCAGTATTTT
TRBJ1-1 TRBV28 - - CASTLPSTGNTEAFF TGTGCCAGCACTTTACCGTCGACAGGAAACACTGAAGCTTTCTTT
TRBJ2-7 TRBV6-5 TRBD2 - CASRERGTYEQYF TGTGCCAGCCGCGAGCGGGGGACCTACGAGCAGTACTTC
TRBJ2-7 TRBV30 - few CAWSVAGERSHEQYF TGTGCCTGGAGTGTTGCAGGGGAACGTTCCCACGAGCAGTACTTC
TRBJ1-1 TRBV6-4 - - CASSDSAGRAFF TGTGCCAGCAGTGACTCGGCAGGGCGAGCTTTCTTT
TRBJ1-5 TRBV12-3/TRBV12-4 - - CASSFEHNQPQHF TGTGCCAGCAGTTTTGAGCACAATCAGCCCCAGCATTTT
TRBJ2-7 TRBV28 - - CASSYLQGAGEQYF TGTGCCAGCAGTTACTTACAGGGAGCCGGGGAGCAGTACTTC
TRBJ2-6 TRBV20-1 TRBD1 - CSASLGDRGRSGANVLTF TGCAGTGCTAGTTTAGGCGACAGGGGGCGATCTGGGGCCAACGTCCTGACTTTC
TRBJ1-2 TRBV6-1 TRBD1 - CASSESTAGGQYGYTF TGTGCCAGCAGTGAATCGACGGCAGGGGGCCAGTATGGCTACACCTTC
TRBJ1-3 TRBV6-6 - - CASTLGAVSGNTIYF TGTGCCAGCACCCTAGGGGCCGTCTCTGGAAACACCATATATTTT
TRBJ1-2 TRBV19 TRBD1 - CASSTGQGRGGYTF TGTGCCAGTAGTACCGGACAGGGGAGAGGTGGCTACACCTTC
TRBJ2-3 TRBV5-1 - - CASSLMAPGSTDTQYF TGCGCCAGCAGCTTGATGGCACCCGGGAGCACAGATACGCAGTATTTT
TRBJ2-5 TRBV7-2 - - CASRWSQKETQYF TGTGCCAGCAGGTGGTCGCAGAAAGAGACCCAGTACTTC
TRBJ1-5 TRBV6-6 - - CASSYSQGSQPQHF TGTGCCAGCAGTTACTCCCAGGGAAGTCAGCCCCAGCATTTT
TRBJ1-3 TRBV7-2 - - CASSLGLSSGNTIYF TGTGCCAGCAGCTTAGGTCTCAGCTCTGGAAACACCATATATTTT
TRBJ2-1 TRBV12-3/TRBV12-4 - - CASSLISGNEQFF TGTGCCAGCAGTTTAATATCGGGGAATGAGCAGTTCTTC
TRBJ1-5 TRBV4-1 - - CASSQDGGTDGNQPQHF TGCGCCAGCAGCCAAGATGGGGGGACGGACGGCAATCAGCCCCAGCATTTT
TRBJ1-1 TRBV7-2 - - CASAGRGGNTEAFF TGTGCCAGCGCCGGTCGGGGGGGGAACACTGAAGCTTTCTTT
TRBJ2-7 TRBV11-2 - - CASSLEPGTKYEQYF TGTGCCAGCAGCTTAGAACCAGGGACAAAATACGAGCAGTACTTC
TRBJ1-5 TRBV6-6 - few CASIGGYNQPQHF TGTGCCAGCATAGGGGGTTACAATCAGCCCCAGCATTTT
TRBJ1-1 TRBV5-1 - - CASSLDGRNTEAFF TGCGCCAGCAGCTTGGATGGCAGGAACACTGAAGCTTTCTTT
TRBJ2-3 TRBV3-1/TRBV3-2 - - CASSQVSGAQYF TGTGCCAGCAGCCAAGTATCGGGGGCGCAGTATTTT
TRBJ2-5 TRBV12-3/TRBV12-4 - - CASSRQETQYF TGTGCCAGCAGCAGGCAAGAGACCCAGTACTTC
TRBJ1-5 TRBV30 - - CAWSHRANQPQHF TGTGCCTGGAGTCACAGGGCCAATCAGCCCCAGCATTTT
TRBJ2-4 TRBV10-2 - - CASSLGTLEDIQYF TGCGCCAGCTCCTTGGGGACTCTAGAGGACATTCAGTACTTC
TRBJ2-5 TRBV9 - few CASSVGGSQETQYF TGTGCCAGCAGCGTAGGAGGGTCACAAGAGACCCAGTACTTC
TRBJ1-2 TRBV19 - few CASSIYTGKTYGYTF TGTGCCAGTAGTATATATACAGGGAAGACCTATGGCTACACCTTC
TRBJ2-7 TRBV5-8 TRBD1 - CASSLKAGQGADEQYF TGTGCCAGCAGCTTGAAGGCTGGACAGGGGGCGGACGAGCAGTACTTC
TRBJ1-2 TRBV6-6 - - CASSFGLGAQYGYTF TGTGCCAGCAGTTTCGGCCTAGGGGCGCAGTATGGCTACACCTTC
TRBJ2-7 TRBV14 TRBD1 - CASSPPDRGEGEQYF TGTGCCAGCAGCCCCCCGGACAGGGGAGAAGGCGAGCAGTACTTC
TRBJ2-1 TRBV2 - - CASRMTGSSYNEQFF TGTGCCAGCAGGATGACAGGAAGCTCCTACAATGAGCAGTTCTTC
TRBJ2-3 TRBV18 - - CASSPIRGVTTDTQYF TGTGCCAGCTCACCGATCAGGGGAGTGACGACAGATACGCAGTATTTT
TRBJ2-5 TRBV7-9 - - CASSLSRTGYQETQYF TGTGCCAGCAGCTTATCCCGAACCGGGTATCAAGAGACCCAGTACTTC
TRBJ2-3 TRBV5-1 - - CASSLGTIYLTDTQYF TGCGCCAGCAGCTTGGGGACTATCTACCTTACGGATACGCAGTATTTT
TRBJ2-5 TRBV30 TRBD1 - CAWDTGAETQYF TGTGCCTGGGATACAGGGGCGGAGACCCAGTACTTC
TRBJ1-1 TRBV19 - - CASSISAAENTEAFF TGTGCCAGTAGTATTAGCGCCGCAGAGAACACTGAAGCTTTCTTT
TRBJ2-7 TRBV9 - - CASSVALSYEQYF TGTGCCAGCAGCGTAGCTTTATCCTACGAGCAGTACTTC
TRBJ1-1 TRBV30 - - CAWHRARNTEAFF TGTGCCTGGCACAGGGCTCGGAACACTGAAGCTTTCTTT
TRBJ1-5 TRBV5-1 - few CASSLIGGQPQHF TGCGCCAGCAGCTTGATCGGGGGTCAGCCCCAGCATTTT
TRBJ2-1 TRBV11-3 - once CASSLHSSSYNEQFF TGTGCCAGCAGCTTACACTCGAGCTCCTACAATGAGCAGTTCTTC
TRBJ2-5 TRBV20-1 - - CSASDPNQETQYF TGCAGTGCTAGTGACCCAAACCAAGAGACCCAGTACTTC